A single sample gave rise to the 16 T cell receptor beta chains below, sequenced in a study of OX40 agonist ivuxolimab in advanced cancers. Measured with immunoSEQ multiplex PCR; TCRdb has only the in-frame clones, and not every one. The repertoire holds about 63,000 clones, with about 88% as singletons. The sample consisted of CD4+ or CD8+ T cells sorted from blood, taken in a trial of the OX40 agonist ivuxolimab. All receptors derive from an adult with an advanced solid tumor such as melanoma, head and neck, liver or kidney cancer.

This clone has only a few counts. The rearrangement links TRBV28 to TRBJ1-2; D not resolved. The germline CDR1 and CDR2 sequences are MDHEN and SYDVKM. Trimming removed 6 bases from V and 2 bases from J, with 4 bases in between. The CDR3 has 11 residues. CDR3 bases: TGTGCCAGCAGGTTAAACTATGGCTACACCTTC. This gives the protein CASRLNYGYTF.

CDR3 protein: CASSSGGVSYNEQFF. CDR3 DNA: TGTGCCAGCAGTTCGGGTGGGGTCTCCTACAATGAGCAGTTCTTC. The chain employs TRBV25-1 and TRBJ2-1; D call uncertain. V was clipped by 5 bases and J by 0 bases, with 11 bases between them. Germline-derived CDR1 and CDR2 are MGHDK and SYGVNS. This CDR3 has 15 amino acids.

J is TRBJ2-6 and V is TRBV11-1; D is unclear. The CDR3 totals 15 residues. Trimming removed 6 bases at V and 1 base at J, with 10 bases between. Per germline, CDR1 SGHAT and CDR2 FQDESV (reference sequence). CDR3 sequence: CASRGPVSGANVLTF. In nucleotides, the CDR3 is TGTGCCAGCAGAGGCCCAGTGTCTGGGGCCAACGTCCTGACTTTC.

This clone has only one observation. This chain links TRBV19 with TRBJ2-1, with D possibly being TRBD1 (5 bases). The CDR3 totals 13 residues. Germline V gives CDR1 LNHDA, CDR2 SQIVND (reference sequence). V lost 8 bases and J lost 6, with 14 bases in between. As DNA, the CDR3 is TGTGCCAGTGTGGGGCCCCGGGCCAATGAGCAGTTCTTC. Translating it yields CASVGPRANEQFF.

The chain links TRBV7-6 to TRBJ2-5; 8 bases map to TRBD2. Germline trimming cut 6 bases from V and 1 base from J; bases unmatched to any gene: 10. CDR3 length equals 16 residues. The germline gives CDR1 SGHVS, CDR2 FNYEAQ. DNA for the CDR3: TGTGCCAGCAGTCGAGCGGGAGTCGCCGGCCAAGAGACCCAGTACTTC. Its protein is CASSRAGVAGQETQYF.

A word on this clone: Mismatch with germline at one junction end may stem from a read error. V gene TRBV7-9 combines with J gene TRBJ2-1; 8 bases are a match to TRBD1. CDR1 and CDR2 (germline): SEHNR, FQNEAQ (reference sequence). The CDR3 runs to 14 residues. This chain's CDR3 is CASSFGLSSDRELF. In DNA, the CDR3 is TGTGCCAGCAGCTTTGGGCTTAGTTCGGACAGGGAGCTCTTC.

The count of this clone is one. The genes are TRBV28 and TRBJ2-7; maybe TRBD2 (7 bases). This CDR3 has 14 residues. CDR1 is MDHEN, CDR2 SYDVKM, per germline. V was cut by 3 bases and J by 2 bases, with 11 bases left in between. The CDR3 DNA is TGTGCCAGCAGTTTGGGGGGGCAAACCTACGAGCAGTACTTC. As protein: CASSLGGQTYEQYF. Variable domain in full (rest from reference TRBV28 and TRBJ2-7): DVKVTQSSRYLVKRTGEKVFLECVQDMDHENMFWYRQDPGLGLRLIYFSYDVKMKEKGDIPEGYSVSREKKERFSLILESASTNQTSMYLCASSLGGQTYEQYFGPGTRLTVT.

This clone was detected only once. V is TRBV15 and J is TRBJ2-5, with 8 positions matching TRBD2. Germline V lookup: CDR1 LNHNV, CDR2 YYDKDF (reference sequence). The CDR3 runs 15 residues. The V segment lost 5 bases and the J segment 3 bases; nucleotides outside the gene matches: 8. CDR3 protein: CATSGGGLGKETQYF. CDR3 DNA sequence: TGTGCCACCAGCGGCGGGGGGCTCGGCAAAGAGACCCAGTACTTC. Together with reference TRBV15 and TRBJ2-5, the CDR3 gives the full variable domain: DAMVIQNPRYQVTQFGKPVTLSCSQTLNHNVMYWYQQKSSQAPKLLFHYYDKDFNNEADTPDNFQSRRPNTSFCFLDIRSPGLGDTAMYLCATSGGGLGKETQYFGPGTRLLVL.

This clone was recorded only once. The chain is built from TRBV21-1 and TRBJ1-5; TRBD1, the D gene given by the table, was not confirmed from the DNA. TRBV21-1 is termed a pseudogene. CDR3 length equals 14 residues. CDR3 DNA: TGTGCCAGCAGCAACAGAGGGGGAGTCCAGCCCCAGCATTTT. Residues: CASSNRGGVQPQHF.

The chain joins TRBV11-2 to TRBJ2-1; 11 nucleotides align to TRBD2. This CDR3 has 15 residues. With 7 bases clipped from V and 8 bases from J, the junction kept 10 bases outside the gene matches. Germline V CDR1 and CDR2: SGHAT, FQNNGV. The CDR3 sequence is CASTVTSGSTDEQFF. In nucleotides, the CDR3 is TGTGCCAGCACCGTAACTAGCGGGAGTACCGATGAGCAGTTCTTC.

This clone came up a few times. The chain uses TRBV28 and TRBJ2-1; D is ambiguous. Germline CDR1 and CDR2: MDHEN and SYDVKM. V lost 5 bases and J lost 4, with 6 bases in between. The CDR3 is 12 amino acids. CDR3 protein: CASSLVYNEQFF. CDR3 nucleotide sequence: TGTGCCAGCAGTCTCGTATACAATGAGCAGTTCTTC. The full variable domain, completed using reference TRBV28 and TRBJ2-1, is DVKVTQSSRYLVKRTGEKVFLECVQDMDHENMFWYRQDPGLGLRLIYFSYDVKMKEKGDIPEGYSVSREKKERFSLILESASTNQTSMYLCASSLVYNEQFFGPGTRLTVL.

Here the CDR3 reads CASSTRTVSWNTEAFF. The CDR3, as DNA: TGTGCCAGCAGCACCCGGACAGTCTCCTGGAACACTGAAGCTTTCTTT. The chain combines TRBV7-8 with TRBJ1-1; maybe TRBD1 (6 bases). V was cut by 5 bases and J by 1 base, with 17 bases left in between. The CDR3 is made up of 16 amino acids. Germline V gives CDR1 SGHVS, CDR2 FQNEAQ.

The gene calls are TRBV21-1 and TRBJ2-4; the listed D gene, TRBD2, was not tested against the DNA. TRBV21-1 is a known pseudogene. CDR3 length equals 14 residues. The CDR3 bases are TGTGCCAGTACTAAGCGAGGAGTCAAAAACATTCAGTACTTC. As protein: CASTKRGVKNIQYF.

V is TRBV6-4 and J is TRBJ1-1; tentatively, D is TRBD1 (5 bases). CDR3 length equals 14 residues. Per the germline V gene, CDR1 is MRHNA and CDR2 is SNTAGT. Trimming shortened V by 8 bases and J by 2 bases, and 15 bases separated the two germline ends. CDR3 amino acids: CASSPSQGNTEAFF. The CDR3 region has the DNA TGTGCCAGCTCTCCGAGTCAGGGAAACACTGAAGCTTTCTTT.

The chain couples TRBV10-3 to TRBJ2-1, with 14 positions matching TRBD2. The CDR3 has 21 residues. V shed 8 bases, J shed 3 bases, and the junction held 21 bases outside the gene matches. Germline lookup yields CDR1 ENHRY and CDR2 SYGVKD. The CDR3 spells CAIGSGTSGRGIKRSYNEQFF. The DNA for the CDR3 is TGTGCCATCGGATCCGGGACTAGCGGGAGAGGAATTAAGAGGAGCTACAATGAGCAGTTCTTC.

The chain combines TRBV18 with TRBJ2-3, with 9 bases lining up with TRBD2. V gave up 3 bases and J gave up 3 bases; unmatched junction bases: 4. Germline-derived CDR1 and CDR2 are KGHSH and LQKENI. The CDR3 runs to 15 residues. The CDR3 loop reads CASSPGLAVTDTQYF. The DNA of the CDR3 is TGTGCCAGCTCACCGGGACTAGCAGTAACAGATACGCAGTATTTT.